These 14 T cell receptor beta chains share one sample of origin, sequenced in a study of T cell repertoires in cytomegalovirus infection. TCRdb fed the reads into MiXCR, producing one record per CDR3 protein. The table records 250,000 or so distinct CDR3 sequences, about 18% of them present only once. The sequenced sample consisted of CD8+ T cells from PBMCs. Receptors were obtained from a human donor in good health (CMV status not recorded). Some clones in this sample may be carry-over from other donors' samples.

This clonotype appeared many times. CDR3 bases: TGTGCCAGCAGATCCCCCGGCAATGAGCAGTTCTTC. Encoded protein: CASRSPGNEQFF. The genes are TRBV7-6 and TRBJ2-1; D uncertain. There are 12 residues in the CDR3. The V gene lost 6 bases and the J gene lost 6 bases, with 9 bases spanning the gap. The germline V gene has CDR1 SGHVS and CDR2 FNYEAQ. The variable domain in full, with the rest retrieved from reference TRBV7-6 and TRBJ2-1, is GAGVSQSPRYKVTKRGQDVALRCDPISGHVSLYWYRQALGQGPEFLTYFNYEAQQDKSGLPNDRFSAERPEGSISTLTIQRTEQRDSAMYRCASRSPGNEQFFGPGTRLTVL.

The table lists this clonotype with a few counts. The rearrangement joins TRBV2 to TRBJ2-5; the match to TRBD1 covers 7 bases. Germline V gives CDR1 SNHLY, CDR2 FYNNEI. The J segment lost 0 bases and the V segment lost 5 bases, leaving 6 bases of the junction unmatched. This CDR3 spans 15 amino acids. The CDR3 protein is CASSLGTAYQETQYF. Written as DNA, the CDR3 is TGTGCCAGCAGTCTCGGGACAGCGTACCAAGAGACCCAGTACTTC.

In this sample, this clonotype turned up a few times. The rearrangement uses TRBV6-2 or TRBV6-3 and TRBJ1-2; possible D gene TRBD1, 5 bases. Trimming shortened V by 6 bases and J by 2 bases, and 13 bases separated the two germline ends. Germline lookup yields CDR1 MNHEY and CDR2 SVGEGT. The CDR3 spans 14 residues. DNA for the CDR3: TGTGCCAGCAGCAACCCAGACAGAAACTATGGCTACACCTTC. Its protein product is CASSNPDRNYGYTF.

V usage is TRBV4-1 and J usage is TRBJ1-1, with 9 bases matching TRBD1. CDR1 is MGHRA, CDR2 YSYEKL, per germline. Trimming cost V 1 base and J 3 bases; bases outside gene matches: 6. The CDR3 consists of 16 residues. The CDR3 region is CASSQVQGAWYTEAFF. The DNA of the CDR3 is TGCGCCAGCAGCCAAGTACAGGGGGCTTGGTACACTGAAGCTTTCTTT.

This clonotype turned up a few times. The rearrangement uses TRBV6-2 or TRBV6-3 and TRBJ2-7; TRBD1 agrees at 11 bases. Germline trimming cut 5 bases from V and 3 bases from J; bases unmatched to any gene: 9. This CDR3 has 16 amino acids. The germline CDR1 and CDR2 sequences are MNHEY and SVGEGT. The CDR3 nucleotides read TGTGCCAGCAGTCCCCTCTACGGGACAGGGGGCTACGAGCAGTACTTC. As protein: CASSPLYGTGGYEQYF.

At least ten counts were recorded for this clonotype. The chain uses TRBV12-3 or TRBV12-4 and TRBJ2-7, with TRBD1 matching 7 bases. The J segment lost 3 bases and the V segment lost 5 bases, leaving 10 bases of the junction unmatched. The length of the CDR3 is 15 residues. CDR3 protein: CASSPPDRPSYEQYF. CDR3 coding DNA: TGTGCCAGCAGTCCACCGGACAGGCCTAGCTACGAGCAGTACTTC.

This clonotype was found many times. The chain uses TRBV29-1 and TRBJ2-5; weak D call: TRBD1 (5 bases). V dropped 8 bases and J dropped 2 bases, with 9 bases sitting between them. This CDR3 is built from 11 residues. Germline lookup yields CDR1 SQVTM and CDR2 ANQGSEA. The CDR3 DNA is TGCAGCCGACAGCTACAAGAGACCCAGTACTTC. Amino acid sequence: CSRQLQETQYF.

This chain joins TRBV2 and TRBJ2-5; 7 positions agree with TRBD2. After removal of 0 bases from V and 0 bases from J, the junction contained 7 bases not matched to a gene. The CDR3 runs 17 residues. Germline V gene data show CDR1 as SNHLY and CDR2 as FYNNEI. CDR3 amino acids: CASSEAFLGGNQETQYF. As DNA, the CDR3 is TGTGCCAGCAGTGAAGCCTTCCTCGGGGGGAACCAAGAGACCCAGTACTTC.

As DNA, the CDR3 is TGTGCCAGCAAGATGACTAGCGGGGGTCATAGCTCCTACAATGAGCAGTTCTTC. It yields the protein CASKMTSGGHSSYNEQFF. The gene calls are TRBV2 and TRBJ2-1; TRBD2 matches at 12 bases. In germline, CDR1 is SNHLY, CDR2 FYNNEI. The CDR3 extends over 18 amino acids. V shed 7 bases, J shed 0 bases, and the junction held 10 bases outside the gene matches.

This clonotype was counted at least ten times. The V call is TRBV7-2, the J call TRBJ1-2; D call uncertain. Trimming cost V 2 bases and J 0 bases, with 10 bases left between them. CDR3 length: 15 amino acids. The V gene's germline CDR1 is SGHTA and CDR2 FQGNSA. The CDR3: CASSLNRPSNYGYTF. The CDR3 DNA reads as TGTGCCAGCAGCTTAAACCGACCATCTAACTATGGCTACACCTTC.

This clonotype was observed once. A much larger clone differs by one base, so this may be a read error. The J gene is TRBJ1-5, the V gene TRBV6-2 or TRBV6-3, with D hard to call. Germline CDR1 reads MNHEY; CDR2 reads SVGEGT. Trimming shortened V by 0 bases and J by 7 bases, and 10 bases separated the two germline ends. The CDR3 runs 14 residues. For the CDR3, the DNA is TGTGCCAGCAGTTACTCGACCGAGGAGCAGCCCCAGCATTTT. Amino acid sequence: CASSYSTEEQPQHF.

The chain employs TRBV12-5 and TRBJ2-7; D possibly corresponds to TRBD1 (6 bases). The CDR3 contains 15 residues. The germline V gene has CDR1 LGHNT and CDR2 FRNRAP. Trimming removed 1 base at V and 3 bases at J, with 13 bases between. The CDR3 spells CASGLEIGGRYEQYF. CDR3 DNA: TGTGCTAGTGGTTTGGAAATTGGGGGCCGCTACGAGCAGTACTTC.

This clonotype turned up a few times. The V and J genes are TRBV7-9 and TRBJ2-5, with 9 bases that match TRBD1. The J segment lost 5 bases and the V segment lost 5 bases, leaving 9 bases of the junction unmatched. Germline-derived CDR1 and CDR2 are SEHNR and FQNEAQ (reference sequence). The CDR3 totals 15 residues. The CDR3 region is CASSVRDRVFETQYF. The DNA of the CDR3 is TGTGCCAGCAGCGTCCGGGACAGGGTTTTCGAGACCCAGTACTTC.

This clonotype was recorded many times. The chain employs TRBV7-9 and TRBJ2-7; 9 bases are shared with TRBD1. This CDR3 has 15 amino acids. V was clipped by 3 bases and J by 3 bases; unmatched bases: 6. Germline V gene data show CDR1 as SEHNR and CDR2 as FQNEAQ (reference sequence). CDR3 amino acids: CASSLEDRGGYEQYF. CDR3 nucleotides: TGTGCCAGCAGCTTGGAGGACAGGGGAGGCTACGAGCAGTACTTC.